This TCR beta chain comes out of a study of stem cell transplantation in POMP-related autoinflammatory disease. Findings of the study overall: Patients with PRAID showed a restricted number of unique TRB V-J gene pairings.

Assay: immunoSEQ multiplex PCR; the TCRdb copy retains only in-frame clones and omits some. Of some 31,000 clones listed, 88% are singletons. V was pared by 3 bases and J by 2 bases, with 4 bases between. Germline V CDR1 and CDR2: MNHNS, SASEGT. The CDR3 extends over 12 amino acids. With respect to this clone: Its antigen is undetermined.

This sample comprised CD4+ T cells from PBMCs, obtained before stem cell transplantation. The genes are TRBV6-1 and TRBJ1-1, with D hard to call. The receptor's source is a human donor with POMP-related autoinflammation and immune dysregulation (PRAID). Written as DNA, the CDR3 is TGTGCCAGCAGTGACCCAAACACTGAAGCTTTCTTT. Translation gives CASSDPNTEAFF.